The T cell receptor (beta chain) under discussion was sequenced for a study of T cells in Graves' hyperthyroidism and ophthalmopathy. Study findings and constraints: Most expanded thyroid clonotypes above 0.001 recurred in blood.

CDR1 is SGHTA, CDR2 FQGNSA, per germline. Between the trimmed V and J ends, which lost 5 bases and 5 bases, there was a span of 17 bases. The CDR3 has 15 residues. Researchers took RNA transcripts and amplified the TCR beta CDR3 regions from them. An initial round of RT-PCR targeting the TCR CDR3 relied on the HTBI primer set. A single record per CDR3 protein comes from TCRdb applying MiXCR to the multiplex PCR reads. The data show under 400,000 distinct CDR3 sequences, about 12% seen once. Isolation of PBMCs was performed on roughly 9 ml fresh peripheral blood. Points on this clonotype: Its antigen remains unidentified.

The sequence was collected from a woman between 18 and 29 years old with Graves' hyperthyroidism. The sequencing sample was made of blood. This chain links TRBV7-2 with TRBJ2-3; D is perhaps TRBD1 or TRBD2 (7 bases each). This chain's CDR3 is CASSPSGGAIDTQYF. Here the CDR3 DNA reads TGTGCCAGCAGCCCCTCAGGGGGGGCGATAGATACGCAGTATTTT.